This T cell receptor (beta chain) was captured in a study of OX40 agonist ivuxolimab in advanced cancers. General notes on the study: The costimulatory receptor OX40 (CD134) was targeted by ivuxolimab, a fully human IgG2 agonistic monoclonal antibody. Intravenous ivuxolimab was administered to patients every 2 weeks at six dose levels: 0.01, 0.1, 0.3, 1.5, 3 and 10 mg/kg. Of the approximately 53 patients in dose escalation, 19 had hepatocellular carcinoma, about 15 had melanoma, 9 had renal cell carcinoma and 9 had head and neck cancer. In the dose-escalation cohort, 70% to 85% of patients were male, and the mean age was roughly 60 years, with a range of about 20 to 79. Prior anti-PD-1, anti-PD-L1 or anti-CTLA-4 therapy was permitted, and checkpoint inhibitors had been received by under 50% of dose-escalation patients. Partial responses occurred in three dose-escalation patients, of whom one had hepatocellular carcinoma and two had cutaneous melanoma. Peripheral TCRbeta sequencing aimed to test whether ivuxolimab altered TCR sequence diversity and caused clonal T-cell expansion. The paper reports the monotherapy dose-escalation portion (N = 52 patients) of the phase I ivuxolimab trial.

Genomic DNA was extracted from sorted cells for sequencing of the TCRbeta CDR3 region. TCRbeta CDR3 regions were sequenced using the immunoSEQ Assay. TCRdb obtained this table from immuneACCESS and retained in-frame rearrangements with V and J assigned. These tables miss some clones; where compared with another copy, unresolved V genes account for less than half of the shortfall, and the remainder is unexplained. The sample table shows around 31,000 clones, and 81% are seen once. Of the sample, less than 25% is held by the ten largest clones. Patients with autoimmune disease history or receiving systemic immunosuppression were excluded from the trial. Peripheral blood for TCR sequencing was collected from all dose cohorts at baseline, on cycle 4 day 1, and on cycle 7 day 1. The samples were drawn from a first-in-human, open-label, multicenter phase I dose-escalation trial of ivuxolimab. Adults with locally advanced or metastatic head and neck squamous cell, hepatocellular, melanoma or renal cell carcinoma were enrolled in the trial. CD4+ and CD8+ T cells were sorted separately from peripheral blood before TCR sequencing.

This clone was seen just once. Its cognate antigen has yet to be identified. Base qualities are not at hand, and no much larger clone is one base apart. General findings and caveats noted by the study authors: Antigen specificity was not determined for the clonally expanded peripheral T cells. Low levels of normalized T-cell clonal expansion were also shown by some nonresponding patients. After ivuxolimab, CD8+ T cells had more expanded clones than CD4+ T cells on average. In partial responders in the 0.1-3.0 mg/kg groups, normalized peripheral clonal expansion was found to be among the lowest, especially among CD8+ T cells. At doses of 0.1 to 3.0 mg/kg, clonal expansion of both CD4+ and CD8+ T cells in blood was seen between baseline and week 6.

CDR1 and CDR2, looked up from the germline V gene, are SGHTS and YDEGEE. The CDR3 holds 16 amino acids from the cysteine to the phenylalanine. Only CDR3 DNA remains: 48 bases, in frame from the first base. Trimming takes 7 bases off V and 4 bases off J; junction bases not matched to a gene: 9. The sample here was CD4+ or CD8+ T cells sorted from blood, taken in a trial of the OX40 agonist ivuxolimab. This sequence was found in an adult with an advanced solid tumor such as melanoma, head and neck, liver or kidney cancer. The chain links TRBV5-8 with TRBJ2-3, with 13 junctional bases fitting TRBD2. The CDR3 reads as follows: CASQPGTSGTPDTQYF. The nucleotide sequence is given as TGTGCCAGCCAACCCGGGACTAGCGGGACCCCAGATACGCAGTATTTT.